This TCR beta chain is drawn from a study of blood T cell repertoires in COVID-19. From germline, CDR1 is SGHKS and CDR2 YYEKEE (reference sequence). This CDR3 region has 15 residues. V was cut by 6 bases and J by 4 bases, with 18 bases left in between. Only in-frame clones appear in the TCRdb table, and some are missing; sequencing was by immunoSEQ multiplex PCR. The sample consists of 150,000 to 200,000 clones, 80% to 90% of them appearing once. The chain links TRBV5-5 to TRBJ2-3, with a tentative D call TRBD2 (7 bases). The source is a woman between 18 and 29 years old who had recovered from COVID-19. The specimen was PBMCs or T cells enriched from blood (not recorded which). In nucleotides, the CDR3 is TGTGCCAGCACCAGGCCCGGGGGGCGCGCAGATACGCAGTATTTT. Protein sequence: CASTRPGGRADTQYF.